This T cell receptor (beta chain) was profiled in a study of OX40 agonist ivuxolimab in advanced cancers. Study in general: Patients took ivuxolimab, an agonistic anti-OX40 (CD134) antibody.

The assay was immunoSEQ multiplex PCR, and TCRdb's table has in-frame clones only and misses some. The sample lists over 65,000 clones, 70% to 90% seen once, with around 2% in the top ten. CDR3 length equals 13 residues. Germline CDR1 and CDR2: MDHEN and SYDVKM. Trimming stripped 6 bases from V and 2 bases from J, with 11 bases between. The clonotype comes from an adult with an advanced solid tumor such as melanoma, head and neck, liver or kidney cancer. J is TRBJ2-7 and V is TRBV28, with unresolved D. The material sequenced was CD4+ or CD8+ T cells sorted from blood, taken in a trial of the OX40 agonist ivuxolimab. CDR3 nucleotide sequence: TGTGCCAGCAGGTCTCTTCCCGCCTACGAGCAGTACTTC. This sequence encodes CASRSLPAYEQYF.